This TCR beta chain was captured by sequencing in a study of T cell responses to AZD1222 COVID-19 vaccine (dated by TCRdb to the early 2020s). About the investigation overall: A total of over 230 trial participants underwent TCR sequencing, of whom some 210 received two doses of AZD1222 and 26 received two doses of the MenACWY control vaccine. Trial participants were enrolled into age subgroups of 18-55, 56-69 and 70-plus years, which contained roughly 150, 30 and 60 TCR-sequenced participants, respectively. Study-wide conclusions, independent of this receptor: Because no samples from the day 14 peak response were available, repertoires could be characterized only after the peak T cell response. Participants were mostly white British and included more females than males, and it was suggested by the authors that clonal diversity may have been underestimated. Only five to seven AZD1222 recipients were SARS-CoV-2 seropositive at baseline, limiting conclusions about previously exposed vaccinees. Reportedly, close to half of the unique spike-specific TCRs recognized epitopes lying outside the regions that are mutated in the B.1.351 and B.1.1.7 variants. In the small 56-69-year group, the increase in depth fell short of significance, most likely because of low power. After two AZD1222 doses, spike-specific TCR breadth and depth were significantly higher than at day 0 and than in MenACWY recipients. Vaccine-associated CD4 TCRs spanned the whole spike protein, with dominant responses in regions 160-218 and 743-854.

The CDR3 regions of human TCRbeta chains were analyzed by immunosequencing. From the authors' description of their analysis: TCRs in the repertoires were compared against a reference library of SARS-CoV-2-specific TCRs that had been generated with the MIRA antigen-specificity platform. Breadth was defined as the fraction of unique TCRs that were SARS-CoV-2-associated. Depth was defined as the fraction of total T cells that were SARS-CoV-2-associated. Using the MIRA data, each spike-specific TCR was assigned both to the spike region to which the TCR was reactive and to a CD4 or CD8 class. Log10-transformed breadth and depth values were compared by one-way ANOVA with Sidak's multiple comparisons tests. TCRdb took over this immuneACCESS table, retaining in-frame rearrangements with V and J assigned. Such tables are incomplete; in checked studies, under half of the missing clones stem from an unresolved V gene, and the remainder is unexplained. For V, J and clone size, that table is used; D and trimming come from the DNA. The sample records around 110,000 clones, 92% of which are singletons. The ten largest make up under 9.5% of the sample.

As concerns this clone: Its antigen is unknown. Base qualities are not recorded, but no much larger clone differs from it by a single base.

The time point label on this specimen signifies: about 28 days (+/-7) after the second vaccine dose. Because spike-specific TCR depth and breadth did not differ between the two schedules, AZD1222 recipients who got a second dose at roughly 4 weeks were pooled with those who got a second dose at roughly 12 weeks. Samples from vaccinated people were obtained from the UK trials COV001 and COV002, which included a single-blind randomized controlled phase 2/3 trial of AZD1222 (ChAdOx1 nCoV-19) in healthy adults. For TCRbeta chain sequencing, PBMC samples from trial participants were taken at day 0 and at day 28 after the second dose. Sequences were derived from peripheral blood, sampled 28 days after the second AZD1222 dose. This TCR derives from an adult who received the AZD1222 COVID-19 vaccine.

CDR3 reads: CASSQVGNTEAFF. The DNA reads as follows: TGTGCCAGCAGCCAGGTGGGGAACACTGAAGCTTTCTTT. The V and J genes are TRBV3-1 (or the pseudogene TRBV3-2) and TRBJ1-1; no confident D gene assignment can be made. Inclusive of the bounding cysteine and phenylalanine, the CDR3 is 13 residues long. Only CDR3 DNA remains: 39 bases, in frame from the first base. The V and J ends are trimmed by 3 bases and 1 base, leaving 6 bases between them. CDR1 and CDR2 are drawn from the germline V gene (reference sequence): LGHDT, YNNKEL.